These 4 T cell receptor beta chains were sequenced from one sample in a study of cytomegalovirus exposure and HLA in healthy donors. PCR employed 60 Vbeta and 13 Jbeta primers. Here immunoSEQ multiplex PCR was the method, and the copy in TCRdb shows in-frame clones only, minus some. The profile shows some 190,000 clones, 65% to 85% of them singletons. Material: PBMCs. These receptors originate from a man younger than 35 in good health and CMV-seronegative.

The CDR3 loop reads CASSSNLDTQYF. Here the CDR3 DNA reads TGTGCCAGCAGTTCTAATTTAGATACGCAGTATTTT. The chain uses TRBV7-2 and TRBJ2-3; D remains unclear. Per germline, CDR1 SGHTA and CDR2 FQGNSA. V was clipped by 6 bases and J by 5 bases, with 9 bases between them. CDR3 length: 12 residues.

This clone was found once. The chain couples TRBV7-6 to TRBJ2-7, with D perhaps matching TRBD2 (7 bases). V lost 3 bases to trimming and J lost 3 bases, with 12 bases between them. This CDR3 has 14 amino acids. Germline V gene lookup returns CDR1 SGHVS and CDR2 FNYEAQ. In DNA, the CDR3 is TGTGCCAGCAGCTTGGGAGGGGGGGGCTACGAGCAGTACTTC. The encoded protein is CASSLGGGGYEQYF.

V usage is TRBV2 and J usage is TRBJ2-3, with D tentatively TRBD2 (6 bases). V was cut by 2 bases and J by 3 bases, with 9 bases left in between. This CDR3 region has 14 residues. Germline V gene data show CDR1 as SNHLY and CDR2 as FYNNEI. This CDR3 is CASSETSRTDTQYF. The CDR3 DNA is TGTGCCAGCAGTGAAACTAGCAGAACAGATACGCAGTATTTT.

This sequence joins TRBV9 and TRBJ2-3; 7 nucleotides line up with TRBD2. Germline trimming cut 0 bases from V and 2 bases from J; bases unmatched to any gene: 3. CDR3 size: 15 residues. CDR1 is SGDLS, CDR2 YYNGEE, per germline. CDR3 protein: CASSVASGPTDTQYF. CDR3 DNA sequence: TGTGCCAGCAGCGTAGCTAGCGGACCCACAGATACGCAGTATTTT.